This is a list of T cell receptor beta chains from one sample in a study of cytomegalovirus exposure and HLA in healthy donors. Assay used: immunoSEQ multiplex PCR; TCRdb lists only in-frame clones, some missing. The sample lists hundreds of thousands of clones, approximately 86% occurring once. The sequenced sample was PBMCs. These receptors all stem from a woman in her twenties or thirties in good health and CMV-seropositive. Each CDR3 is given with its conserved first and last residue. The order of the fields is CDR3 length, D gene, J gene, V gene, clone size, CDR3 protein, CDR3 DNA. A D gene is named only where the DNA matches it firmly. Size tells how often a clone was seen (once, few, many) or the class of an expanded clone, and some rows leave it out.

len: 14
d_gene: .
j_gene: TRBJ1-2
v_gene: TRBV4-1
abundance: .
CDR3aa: CASSQVREYGGYTF
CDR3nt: TGCGCCAGCAGCCAAGTCAGGGAATACGGGGGCTACACCTTC

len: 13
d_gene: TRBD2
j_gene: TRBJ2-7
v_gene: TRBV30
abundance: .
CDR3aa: CASTGGRGSEQYF
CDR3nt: TGTGCCTCGACTGGCGGGAGGGGGTCCGAGCAGTACTTC

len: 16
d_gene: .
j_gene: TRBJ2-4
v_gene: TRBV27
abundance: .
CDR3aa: CASSFDSNLAKNIQYF
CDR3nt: TGTGCCAGCAGTTTTGACAGTAACCTAGCCAAAAACATTCAGTACTTC

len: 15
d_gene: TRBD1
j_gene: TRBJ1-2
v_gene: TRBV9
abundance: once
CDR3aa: CASSVLDRPNYGYTF
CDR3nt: TGTGCCAGCAGCGTATTGGACAGGCCTAACTATGGCTACACCTTC

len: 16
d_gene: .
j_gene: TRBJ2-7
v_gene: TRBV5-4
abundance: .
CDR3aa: CASSLGSWTGTYEQYF
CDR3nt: TGTGCCAGCAGCTTGGGGAGCTGGACTGGAACCTACGAGCAGTACTTC

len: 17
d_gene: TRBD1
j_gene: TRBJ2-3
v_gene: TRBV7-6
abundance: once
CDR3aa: CASSTSTGGWSTDTQYF
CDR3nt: TGTGCCAGCAGCACCTCTACAGGGGGCTGGAGCACAGATACGCAGTATTTT

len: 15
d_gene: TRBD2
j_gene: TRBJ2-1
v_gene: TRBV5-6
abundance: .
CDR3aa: CASSRPSGTYNEQFF
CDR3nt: TGTGCCAGCAGTCGACCTAGCGGGACTTACAATGAGCAGTTCTTC

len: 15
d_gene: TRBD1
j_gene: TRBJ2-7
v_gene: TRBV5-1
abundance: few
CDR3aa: CASSLERTGGYEQYF
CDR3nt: TGCGCCAGCAGCTTGGAGCGGACAGGCGGCTACGAGCAGTACTTC

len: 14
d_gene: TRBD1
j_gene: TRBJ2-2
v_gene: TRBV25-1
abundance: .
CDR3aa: CAASPGQGTGELFF
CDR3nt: TGTGCCGCCTCTCCCGGACAGGGCACCGGGGAGCTGTTTTTT

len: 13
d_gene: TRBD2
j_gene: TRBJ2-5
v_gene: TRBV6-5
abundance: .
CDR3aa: CASRFSGQETQYF
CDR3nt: TGTGCCAGCAGGTTTAGCGGGCAAGAGACCCAGTACTTC

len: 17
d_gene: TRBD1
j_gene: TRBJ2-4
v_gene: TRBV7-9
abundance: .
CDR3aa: CASSSQSLTGGKNIQYF
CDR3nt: TGTGCCAGCAGCTCCCAGAGTCTAACAGGGGGGAAAAACATTCAGTACTTC

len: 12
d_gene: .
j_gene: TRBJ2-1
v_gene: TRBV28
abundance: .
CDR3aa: CASSLKRSEQFF
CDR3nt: TGTGCCAGCAGTTTAAAGCGGTCAGAGCAGTTCTTC

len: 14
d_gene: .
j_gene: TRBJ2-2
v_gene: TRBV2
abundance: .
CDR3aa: CASSGLRGTGELFF
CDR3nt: TGTGCCAGCAGTGGTCTTCGGGGAACCGGGGAGCTGTTTTTT

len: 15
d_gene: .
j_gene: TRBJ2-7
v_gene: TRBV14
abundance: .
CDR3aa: CASSQRSVGTYEQYF
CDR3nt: TGTGCCAGCAGCCAAAGGTCAGTCGGGACCTACGAGCAGTACTTC

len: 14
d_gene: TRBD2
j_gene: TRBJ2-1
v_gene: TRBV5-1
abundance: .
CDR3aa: CASSLSGEGNEQFF
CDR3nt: TGCGCCAGCAGCTTGTCGGGGGAGGGTAATGAGCAGTTCTTC

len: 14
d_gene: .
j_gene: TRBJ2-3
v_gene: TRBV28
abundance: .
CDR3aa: CASRASGGPDTQYF
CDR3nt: TGTGCCAGCAGGGCATCGGGGGGCCCAGATACGCAGTATTTT

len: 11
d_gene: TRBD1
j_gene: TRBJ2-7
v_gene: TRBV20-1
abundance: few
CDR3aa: CSARQGHEQYF
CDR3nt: TGCAGTGCTCGACAGGGGCACGAGCAGTACTTC

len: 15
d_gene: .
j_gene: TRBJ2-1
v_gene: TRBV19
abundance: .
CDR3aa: CASNRNRVPYNEQFF
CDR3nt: TGTGCCAGTAACCGAAACAGGGTCCCCTACAATGAGCAGTTCTTC

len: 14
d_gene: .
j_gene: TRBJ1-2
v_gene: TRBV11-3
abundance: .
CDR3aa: CASSSTPYRGGYTF
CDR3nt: TGTGCCAGCAGCTCCACGCCCTACCGAGGGGGCTACACCTTC

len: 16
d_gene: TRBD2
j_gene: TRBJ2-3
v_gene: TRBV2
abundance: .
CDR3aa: CASFRAVAGGPDTQYF
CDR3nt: TGTGCCAGCTTCCGCGCCGTAGCGGGAGGGCCGGATACGCAGTATTTT

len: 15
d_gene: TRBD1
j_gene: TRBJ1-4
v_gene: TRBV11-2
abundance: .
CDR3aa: CASSPDRGRHEKLFF
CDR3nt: TGTGCCAGCAGCCCCGACAGGGGGCGCCATGAAAAACTGTTTTTT

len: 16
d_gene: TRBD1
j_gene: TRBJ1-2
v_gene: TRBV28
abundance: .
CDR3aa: CASSATKGAQRVGYTF
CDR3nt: TGTGCCAGCAGTGCCACGAAGGGGGCCCAGAGGGTTGGCTACACCTTC

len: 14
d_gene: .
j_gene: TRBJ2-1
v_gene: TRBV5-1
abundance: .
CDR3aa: CASSFRESLNEQFF
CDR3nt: TGCGCCAGCAGCTTTCGGGAGAGCCTCAATGAGCAGTTCTTC